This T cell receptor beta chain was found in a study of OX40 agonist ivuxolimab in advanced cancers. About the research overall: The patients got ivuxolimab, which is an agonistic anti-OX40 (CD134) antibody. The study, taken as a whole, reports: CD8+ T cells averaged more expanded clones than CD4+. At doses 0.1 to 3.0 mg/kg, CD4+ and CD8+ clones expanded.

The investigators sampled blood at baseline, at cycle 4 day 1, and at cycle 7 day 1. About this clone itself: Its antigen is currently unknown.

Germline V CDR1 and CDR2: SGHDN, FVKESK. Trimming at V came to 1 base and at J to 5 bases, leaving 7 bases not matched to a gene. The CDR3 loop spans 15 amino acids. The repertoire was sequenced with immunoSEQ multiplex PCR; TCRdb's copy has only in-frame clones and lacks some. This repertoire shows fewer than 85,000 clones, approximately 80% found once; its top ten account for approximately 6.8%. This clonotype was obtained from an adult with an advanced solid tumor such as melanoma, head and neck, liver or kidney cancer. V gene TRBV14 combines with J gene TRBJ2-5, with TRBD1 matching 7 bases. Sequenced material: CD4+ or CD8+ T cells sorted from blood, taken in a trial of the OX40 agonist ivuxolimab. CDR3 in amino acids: CASSQAGTVRETQYF. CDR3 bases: TGTGCCAGCAGCCAAGCGGGGACAGTCCGGGAGACCCAGTACTTC.